This T cell receptor beta chain is drawn from a study of T cell repertoires in cytomegalovirus infection (dated by TCRdb to between 2018 and 2020). As for the study more broadly: The peptide stimulations were aimed at well-studied HLA-B-restricted epitopes as well as recently identified HLA-C-restricted CMV epitopes, whose presentation resists viral immunomodulation. The HLA type of each donor mattered for the analysis, because public TCR beta signatures pointed to carriage of CMV infection along with the matching HLA type.

This clonotype was recorded a few times. Its antigen has not been determined. Qualities for individual bases were not recorded, and no much larger clone is one base off. Per the germline V gene, LGHNA is the CDR1 and YSLEER is the CDR2. The cysteine opens and the phenylalanine closes a CDR3 of 17 amino acids. Of the read, only the CDR3 DNA is kept; its 51 bases are in frame from base 1. Relative to germline, V is missing 1 base and J is missing 0 bases, with 4 bases of the junction outside any gene match. Reads for this sample came from an Illumina HiSeq 1500. TCRdb trimmed public reads at Q25 via fastp, called clones via MiXCR and kept in-frame beta chains. Rows with one shared CDR3 protein collapse into an entry with the most common genes and DNA. The sample records approximately 89,000 distinct CDR3 sequences, 20% to 30% of which are singletons. The ten largest make up around 50% of the sample. Per the publication, the treatment or condition label means: in vitro stimulation with specific CMV peptide epitopes to enrich CMV-specific T cells.

Results and caveats for the whole study, not just this receptor: The ex vivo response was dominated by HLA-C-restricted CMV-specific TCR beta clonotypes, which also provided the single most frequent clonotype in two of eight donors. Cumulative frequency of public TCR beta family members discriminated carriers of CMV infection plus the relevant HLA type in this cohort and an independent 352-donor cohort.

Here the chain combines TRBV4-3 and TRBJ2-3; 10 bases in the middle match TRBD1. This TCR was sampled from a human donor in good health (CMV status not recorded). Some clones in this sample may be carry-over from other donors' samples. Here the sequenced sample was CD8+ T cells from cultured PBMCs, taken from culture after CMV antigen stimulation. The CDR3 loop reads CASSQGQGAGSTDTQYF. The DNA reads TGCGCCAGCAGCCAAGGACAGGGGGCAGGGAGCACAGATACGCAGTATTTT.